This is a list of T cell receptor beta chains from one sample in a study of chemoradiotherapy in HPV16-positive cancers. Repertoires were generated with immunoSEQ multiplex PCR, while TCRdb's copy carries only in-frame clones and drops some. This table has some 11,000 clones, more than 70% appearing once. This sample was obtained from a patient who underwent chemoradiotherapy. Receptors originate from a human donor with HPV-associated anogenital cancer. Each CDR3 is given with its conserved first and last residue. The D gene is left open where the match is weak. Clone size is stated in some rows and not others, as once, few, many or a class when expanded.

abundance: .
j_gene: TRBJ1-1
v_gene: TRBV6-5
d_gene: TRBD1
CDR3aa: CASSYSGTGGEAFF
CDR3nt: TGTGCCAGCAGTTACTCCGGGACAGGGGGGGAAGCTTTCTTT

abundance: .
j_gene: TRBJ1-4
v_gene: TRBV18
d_gene: TRBD1
CDR3aa: CASSPQGGREKLFF
CDR3nt: TGTGCCAGCTCACCACAAGGGGGCCGGGAAAAACTGTTTTTT

abundance: few
j_gene: TRBJ2-7
v_gene: TRBV27
d_gene: .
CDR3aa: CASGPYEQYF
CDR3nt: TGTGCCAGCGGCCCCTACGAGCAGTACTTC

abundance: .
j_gene: TRBJ1-5
v_gene: TRBV6-6
d_gene: TRBD1
CDR3aa: CASRRRQGSNQPQHF
CDR3nt: TGTGCCAGCAGACGGCGACAGGGTAGCAATCAGCCCCAGCATTTT

abundance: .
j_gene: TRBJ2-1
v_gene: TRBV10-3
d_gene: TRBD2
CDR3aa: CATMVLAGGPVSYNEQFF
CDR3nt: TGTGCCACCATGGTACTAGCGGGAGGGCCAGTATCCTACAATGAGCAGTTCTTC

abundance: .
j_gene: TRBJ2-5
v_gene: TRBV2
d_gene: .
CDR3aa: CASTQTGEKETQYF
CDR3nt: TGTGCCAGCACCCAAACGGGGGAGAAGGAGACCCAGTACTTC

abundance: .
j_gene: TRBJ1-1
v_gene: TRBV5-1
d_gene: .
CDR3aa: CASSRQNNMNTEAFF
CDR3nt: TGCGCCAGCAGCCGTCAGAATAACATGAACACTGAAGCTTTCTTT

abundance: .
j_gene: TRBJ1-1
v_gene: TRBV28
d_gene: .
CDR3aa: CAISRGGDTEAFF
CDR3nt: TGTGCCATATCTCGGGGGGGAGACACTGAAGCTTTCTTT

abundance: .
j_gene: TRBJ1-6
v_gene: TRBV2
d_gene: .
CDR3aa: CASKPNGGRNSPLHF
CDR3nt: TGTGCCAGCAAACCGAACGGGGGGCGGAATTCACCCCTCCACTTT

abundance: .
j_gene: TRBJ2-7
v_gene: TRBV21-1
d_gene: .
CDR3aa: CASSKAPPPGGPVEQYF
CDR3nt: TGTGCCAGCAGCAAAGCTCCCCCCCCGGGAGGGCCGGTCGAGCAGTACTTC

abundance: .
j_gene: TRBJ2-3
v_gene: TRBV19
d_gene: TRBD2
CDR3aa: CASSALAGGPVAQYF
CDR3nt: TGTGCCAGTAGTGCACTAGCGGGAGGGCCTGTGGCGCAGTATTTT

abundance: .
j_gene: TRBJ1-6
v_gene: TRBV7-9
d_gene: .
CDR3aa: CASSLAVQGGGSPLHF
CDR3nt: TGTGCCAGCAGCTTAGCGGTACAGGGAGGTGGCTCACCCCTCCACTTT

abundance: .
j_gene: TRBJ1-6
v_gene: TRBV5-1
d_gene: TRBD1
CDR3aa: CASSLDGQGGHSPLHF
CDR3nt: TGCGCCAGCAGCTTGGATGGACAGGGAGGCCATTCACCCCTCCACTTT

abundance: .
j_gene: TRBJ2-3
v_gene: TRBV4-3
d_gene: .
CDR3aa: CASSQHRASDTQYF
CDR3nt: TGCGCCAGCAGCCAACACAGGGCCTCAGATACGCAGTATTTT

abundance: .
j_gene: TRBJ2-1
v_gene: TRBV2
d_gene: TRBD2
CDR3aa: CASSASGREQFF
CDR3nt: TGTGCCAGCAGTGCTAGCGGGAGGGAGCAGTTCTTC

abundance: few
j_gene: TRBJ2-7
v_gene: TRBV6-1
d_gene: TRBD2
CDR3aa: CASRTSAGGLWEQYF
CDR3nt: TGTGCCAGCAGAACCTCGGCGGGGGGGCTGTGGGAGCAGTACTTC

abundance: .
j_gene: TRBJ2-1
v_gene: TRBV28
d_gene: TRBD2
CDR3aa: CASSLTSGIAAEQFF
CDR3nt: TGTGCCAGCAGCCTGACTAGCGGGATAGCTGCTGAGCAGTTCTTC

abundance: .
j_gene: TRBJ2-7
v_gene: TRBV15
d_gene: .
CDR3aa: CATSRDRGSEQYF
CDR3nt: TGTGCCACCAGCAGAGACAGGGGCAGCGAGCAGTACTTC

abundance: .
j_gene: TRBJ1-2
v_gene: TRBV5-4
d_gene: TRBD1
CDR3aa: CASSLGGDRNYGYTF
CDR3nt: TGTGCCAGCAGCTTGGGTGGGGACAGAAACTATGGCTACACCTTC

abundance: .
j_gene: TRBJ2-4
v_gene: TRBV9
d_gene: TRBD2
CDR3aa: CASSVEPAGGPILSIQYF
CDR3nt: TGTGCCAGCAGCGTAGAACCAGCGGGAGGGCCTATTCTGAGCATTCAGTACTTC

abundance: .
j_gene: TRBJ2-3
v_gene: TRBV7-8
d_gene: TRBD2
CDR3aa: CASSREGRADTQYF
CDR3nt: TGTGCCAGCAGCAGGGAGGGCCGCGCAGATACGCAGTATTTT

abundance: .
j_gene: TRBJ2-3
v_gene: TRBV11-3
d_gene: TRBD2
CDR3aa: CASSRSGRPDTQYF
CDR3nt: TGTGCCAGCAGCCGGAGCGGGAGACCGGATACGCAGTATTTT

abundance: .
j_gene: TRBJ2-1
v_gene: TRBV5-1
d_gene: .
CDR3aa: CASGLGASGFYNEQFF
CDR3nt: TGCGCCAGCGGATTGGGAGCCTCCGGTTTTTACAATGAGCAGTTCTTC

abundance: .
j_gene: TRBJ1-5
v_gene: TRBV29-1
d_gene: .
CDR3aa: CSVGVPGKYQPQHF
CDR3nt: TGCAGCGTGGGGGTGCCGGGAAAGTATCAGCCCCAGCATTTT

abundance: .
j_gene: TRBJ1-6
v_gene: TRBV28
d_gene: .
CDR3aa: CASKVWGDNSPLHF
CDR3nt: TGTGCCAGCAAGGTTTGGGGAGATAATTCACCCCTCCACTTT

abundance: .
j_gene: TRBJ1-5
v_gene: TRBV19
d_gene: .
CDR3aa: CASSIYPGAGNQPQHF
CDR3nt: TGTGCCAGTAGTATTTACCCGGGGGCTGGAAATCAGCCCCAGCATTTT

abundance: few
j_gene: TRBJ1-2
v_gene: TRBV4-1
d_gene: .
CDR3aa: CASSPQGLFGGGNYGYTF
CDR3nt: TGCGCCAGCAGCCCCCAGGGGTTGTTCGGGGGCGGGAACTATGGCTACACCTTC

abundance: .
j_gene: TRBJ2-7
v_gene: TRBV27
d_gene: TRBD2
CDR3aa: CASSPSLAGGYEQYF
CDR3nt: TGTGCCAGCAGTCCATCACTAGCGGGGGGCTACGAGCAGTACTTC

abundance: .
j_gene: TRBJ2-2
v_gene: TRBV7-8
d_gene: .
CDR3aa: CASSLSGFSRELFF
CDR3nt: TGTGCCAGCAGCTTAAGTGGGTTCTCCCGGGAGCTGTTTTTT

abundance: .
j_gene: TRBJ2-2
v_gene: TRBV2
d_gene: .
CDR3aa: CASSGRPDTNTGELFF
CDR3nt: TGTGCCAGCAGTGGTAGGCCGGATACGAACACCGGGGAGCTGTTTTTT

abundance: few
j_gene: TRBJ2-1
v_gene: TRBV7-6
d_gene: .
CDR3aa: CASSSSLSTEQFF
CDR3nt: TGTGCCAGCAGCTCGTCCCTTTCCACTGAGCAGTTCTTC

abundance: .
j_gene: TRBJ1-1
v_gene: TRBV11-1
d_gene: .
CDR3aa: CASSYKDVAEAFF
CDR3nt: TGTGCCAGCAGCTACAAGGATGTCGCTGAAGCTTTCTTT

abundance: .
j_gene: TRBJ2-3
v_gene: TRBV25-1
d_gene: .
CDR3aa: CASSEYGGFGTDTQYF
CDR3nt: TGTGCCAGCAGTGAATATGGGGGGTTCGGCACAGATACGCAGTATTTT

abundance: .
j_gene: TRBJ1-1
v_gene: TRBV6-1
d_gene: TRBD1
CDR3aa: CASRDRGVGEAFF
CDR3nt: TGTGCCAGCCGGGACAGGGGGGTGGGTGAAGCTTTCTTT

abundance: once
j_gene: TRBJ2-2
v_gene: TRBV5-1
d_gene: .
CDR3aa: CASSLLDLTGGELFF
CDR3nt: TGCGCCAGCAGCTTACTGGACTTGACCGGCGGGGAGCTGTTTTTT

abundance: .
j_gene: TRBJ2-7
v_gene: TRBV28
d_gene: TRBD2
CDR3aa: CASSPLTSAAYEQYF
CDR3nt: TGTGCCAGCAGTCCCTTGACTAGCGCTGCCTACGAGCAGTACTTC

abundance: .
j_gene: TRBJ2-2
v_gene: TRBV4-3
d_gene: TRBD2
CDR3aa: CASSHRTSGRTGTGELFF
CDR3nt: TGCGCCAGCAGCCACCGGACTAGCGGGAGGACGGGCACCGGGGAGCTGTTTTTT

abundance: .
j_gene: TRBJ2-7
v_gene: TRBV5-4
d_gene: .
CDR3aa: CASSLGQGRSYEQYF
CDR3nt: TGTGCCAGCAGCTTAGGGCAGGGGAGGTCCTACGAGCAGTACTTC

abundance: .
j_gene: TRBJ2-1
v_gene: TRBV5-1
d_gene: .
CDR3aa: CASSLANEQFF
CDR3nt: TGCGCCAGCAGCTTGGCAAATGAGCAGTTCTTC

abundance: .
j_gene: TRBJ1-5
v_gene: TRBV11-2
d_gene: TRBD1
CDR3aa: CASSRTTGARGQPQHF
CDR3nt: TGTGCCAGCAGCCGAACCACAGGGGCCCGGGGTCAGCCCCAGCATTTT

abundance: .
j_gene: TRBJ1-2
v_gene: TRBV28
d_gene: .
CDR3aa: CANGGLNGYTF
CDR3nt: TGTGCCAACGGAGGGTTGAATGGCTACACCTTC

abundance: .
j_gene: TRBJ2-5
v_gene: TRBV7-8
d_gene: .
CDR3aa: CASTHFGIQETQYF
CDR3nt: TGTGCCAGCACCCACTTTGGCATCCAAGAGACCCAGTACTTC

abundance: .
j_gene: TRBJ2-1
v_gene: TRBV6-1
d_gene: TRBD2
CDR3aa: CASSERWGSGSGNEQFF
CDR3nt: TGTGCCAGCAGTGAACGGTGGGGTAGCGGGAGTGGGAATGAGCAGTTCTTC

abundance: .
j_gene: TRBJ2-2
v_gene: TRBV7-9
d_gene: .
CDR3aa: CASSLAGANTGELFF
CDR3nt: TGTGCCAGCAGCTTAGCCGGGGCGAACACCGGGGAGCTGTTTTTT

abundance: .
j_gene: TRBJ2-1
v_gene: TRBV29-1
d_gene: .
CDR3aa: CSVVPGQNEQFF
CDR3nt: TGCAGCGTTGTTCCGGGGCAGAATGAGCAGTTCTTC

abundance: .
j_gene: TRBJ2-2
v_gene: TRBV2
d_gene: TRBD2
CDR3aa: CASSPGLAGGRNTGELFF
CDR3nt: TGTGCCAGCAGCCCCGGGTTAGCGGGAGGGCGGAACACCGGGGAGCTGTTTTTT

abundance: .
j_gene: TRBJ2-5
v_gene: TRBV7-2
d_gene: .
CDR3aa: CASSIAGTSQETQYF
CDR3nt: TGTGCCAGCAGCATTGCCGGGACAAGCCAAGAGACCCAGTACTTC

abundance: few
j_gene: TRBJ2-2
v_gene: TRBV2
d_gene: TRBD2
CDR3aa: CASSRLAGRTGELFF
CDR3nt: TGTGCCAGCTCTAGACTAGCGGGCCGAACCGGGGAGCTGTTTTTT

abundance: .
j_gene: TRBJ1-2
v_gene: TRBV28
d_gene: .
CDR3aa: CASGSTGVYGYTF
CDR3nt: TGTGCCAGCGGGAGTACCGGAGTCTATGGCTACACCTTC

abundance: once
j_gene: TRBJ2-5
v_gene: TRBV5-1
d_gene: .
CDR3aa: CASSLSGGISPVETQYF
CDR3nt: TGCGCCAGCAGCTTGTCCGGCGGGATCAGCCCGGTGGAGACCCAGTACTTC

abundance: .
j_gene: TRBJ2-3
v_gene: TRBV4-1
d_gene: .
CDR3aa: CASSSSRLGTSDTQYF
CDR3nt: TGCGCCAGCAGCTCTAGCAGACTCGGGACTTCGGATACGCAGTATTTT

abundance: .
j_gene: TRBJ1-6
v_gene: TRBV15
d_gene: .
CDR3aa: CATSRDVSNNSPLHF
CDR3nt: TGTGCCACCAGCAGAGACGTCAGTAATAATTCACCCCTCCACTTT

abundance: .
j_gene: TRBJ1-5
v_gene: TRBV30
d_gene: .
CDR3aa: CAWSVPGYSNQPQHF
CDR3nt: TGTGCCTGGAGTGTACCAGGATATAGCAATCAGCCCCAGCATTTT

abundance: .
j_gene: TRBJ2-7
v_gene: TRBV27
d_gene: TRBD2
CDR3aa: CASSLTEPGQGLAEAYEQYF
CDR3nt: TGTGCCAGCAGTTTGACGGAACCGGGACAAGGACTAGCGGAGGCCTACGAGCAGTACTTC

abundance: .
j_gene: TRBJ1-1
v_gene: TRBV5-1
d_gene: .
CDR3aa: CASIDGAEAFF
CDR3nt: TGCGCCAGTATCGATGGCGCTGAAGCTTTCTTT